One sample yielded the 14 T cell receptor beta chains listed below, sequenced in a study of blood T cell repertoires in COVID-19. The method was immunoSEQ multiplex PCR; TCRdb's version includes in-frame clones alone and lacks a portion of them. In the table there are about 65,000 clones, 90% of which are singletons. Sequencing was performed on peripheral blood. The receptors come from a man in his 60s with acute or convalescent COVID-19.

CDR3 amino acids: CASSLRTGGNTEAFF. CDR3 bases: TGTGCCAGCAGTCTCAGGACAGGGGGTAACACTGAAGCTTTCTTT. The chain carries TRBV6-5 and TRBJ1-1, with 10 bases that match TRBD1. This CDR3 has 15 residues. V trimming: 5 bases; J trimming: 2 bases; junction bases outside the gene matches: 5. Germline assignment: CDR1 MNHEY and CDR2 SVGAGI.

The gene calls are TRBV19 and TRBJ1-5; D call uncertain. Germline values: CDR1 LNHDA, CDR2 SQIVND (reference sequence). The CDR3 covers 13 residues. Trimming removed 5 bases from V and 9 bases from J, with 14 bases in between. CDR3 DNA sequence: TGTGCCAGTAGTCCACTCGACTCCCGGCCCCAGCATTTT. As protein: CASSPLDSRPQHF. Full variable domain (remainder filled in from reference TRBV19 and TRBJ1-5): DGGITQSPKYLFRKEGQNVTLSCEQNLNHDAMYWYRQDPGQGLRLIYYSQIVNDFQKGDIAEGYSVSREKKESFPLTVTSAQKNPTAFYLCASSPLDSRPQHFGDGTRLSIL.

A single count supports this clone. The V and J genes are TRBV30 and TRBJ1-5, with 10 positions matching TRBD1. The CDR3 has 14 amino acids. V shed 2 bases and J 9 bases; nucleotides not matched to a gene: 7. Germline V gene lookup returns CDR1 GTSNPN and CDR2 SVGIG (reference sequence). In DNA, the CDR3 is TGTGCCTGGAGTCCCGGGACAGGGGTTCTGCCCCAGCATTTT. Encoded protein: CAWSPGTGVLPQHF.

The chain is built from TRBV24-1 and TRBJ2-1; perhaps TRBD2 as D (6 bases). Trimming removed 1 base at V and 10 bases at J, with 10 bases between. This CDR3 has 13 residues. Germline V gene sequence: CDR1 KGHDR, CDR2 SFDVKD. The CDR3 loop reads CATSDFRAGEQFF. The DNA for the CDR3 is TGTGCCACCAGTGATTTTAGGGCGGGGGAGCAGTTCTTC.

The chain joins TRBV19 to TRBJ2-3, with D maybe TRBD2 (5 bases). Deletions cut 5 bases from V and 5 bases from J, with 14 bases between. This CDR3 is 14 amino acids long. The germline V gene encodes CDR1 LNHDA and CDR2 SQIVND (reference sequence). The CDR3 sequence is CASSDSGVGDTQYF. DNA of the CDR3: TGTGCCAGTAGTGATTCCGGGGTCGGAGATACGCAGTATTTT.

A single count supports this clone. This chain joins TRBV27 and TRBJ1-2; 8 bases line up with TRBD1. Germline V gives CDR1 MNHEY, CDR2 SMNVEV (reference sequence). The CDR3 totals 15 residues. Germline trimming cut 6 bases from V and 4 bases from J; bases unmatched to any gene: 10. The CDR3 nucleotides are TGTGCCAGCAGACCAACAGGGGGGCCGTTCTATGGCTACACCTTC. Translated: CASRPTGGPFYGYTF.

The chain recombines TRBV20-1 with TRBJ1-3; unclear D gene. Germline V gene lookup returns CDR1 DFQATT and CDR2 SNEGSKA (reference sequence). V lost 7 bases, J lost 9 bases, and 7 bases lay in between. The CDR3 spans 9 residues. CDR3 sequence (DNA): TGCAGTGTCCGGGGCACCATATATTTT. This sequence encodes CSVRGTIYF.

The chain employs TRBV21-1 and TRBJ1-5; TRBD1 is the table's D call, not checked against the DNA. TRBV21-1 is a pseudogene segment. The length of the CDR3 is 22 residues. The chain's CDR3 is CASSSFLPHRDKPLNSNQPQHF. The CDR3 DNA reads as TGTGCCAGCAGCTCTTTCCTCCCACACAGGGATAAGCCCCTAAATAGCAATCAGCCCCAGCATTTT.

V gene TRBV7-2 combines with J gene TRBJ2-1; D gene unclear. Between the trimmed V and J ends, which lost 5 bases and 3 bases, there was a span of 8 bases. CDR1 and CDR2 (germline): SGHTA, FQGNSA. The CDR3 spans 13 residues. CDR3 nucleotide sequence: TGTGCCAGCAGCCTCCTTAACTACAATGAGCAGTTCTTC. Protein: CASSLLNYNEQFF.

CDR3 in DNA: TGTGCCAGCAGCCTCGGCGAGGGTACCTTAGACTCACCCCTCCACTTT. Amino acids: CASSLGEGTLDSPLHF. The rearrangement links TRBV9 to TRBJ1-6, with D hard to call. This CDR3 has 16 amino acids. Per germline, CDR1 SGDLS and CDR2 YYNGEE. Trimming pared 4 bases from V and 10 bases from J, leaving 21 bases between.

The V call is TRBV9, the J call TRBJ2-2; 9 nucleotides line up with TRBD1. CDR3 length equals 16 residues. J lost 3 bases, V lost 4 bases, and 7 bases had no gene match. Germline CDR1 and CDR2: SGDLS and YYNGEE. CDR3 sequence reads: CASSSGQGIYTGELFF. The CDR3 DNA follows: TGTGCCAGCAGCTCCGGACAGGGGATTTACACCGGGGAGCTGTTTTTT.

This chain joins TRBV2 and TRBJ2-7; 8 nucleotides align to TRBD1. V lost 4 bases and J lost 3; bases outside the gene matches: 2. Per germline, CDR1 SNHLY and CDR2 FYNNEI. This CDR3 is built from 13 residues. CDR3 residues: CASSVGQVYEQYF. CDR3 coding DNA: TGTGCCAGCAGTGTGGGACAGGTCTACGAGCAGTACTTC.

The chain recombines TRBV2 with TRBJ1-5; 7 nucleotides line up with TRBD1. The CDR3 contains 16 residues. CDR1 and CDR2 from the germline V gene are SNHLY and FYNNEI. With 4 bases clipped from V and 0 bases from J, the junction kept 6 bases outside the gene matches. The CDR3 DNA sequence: TGTGCCAGCAGTGCTGTGACAGGGCTTAGCAATCAGCCCCAGCATTTT. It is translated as CASSAVTGLSNQPQHF.

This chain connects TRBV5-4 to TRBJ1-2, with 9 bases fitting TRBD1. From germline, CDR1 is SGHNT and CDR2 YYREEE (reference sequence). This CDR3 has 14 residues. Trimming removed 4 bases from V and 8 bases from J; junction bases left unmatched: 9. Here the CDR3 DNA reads TGTGCCAGCAGCGAGGGACAGGGCGCGGGAGGCTACACCTTC. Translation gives CASSEGQGAGGYTF.